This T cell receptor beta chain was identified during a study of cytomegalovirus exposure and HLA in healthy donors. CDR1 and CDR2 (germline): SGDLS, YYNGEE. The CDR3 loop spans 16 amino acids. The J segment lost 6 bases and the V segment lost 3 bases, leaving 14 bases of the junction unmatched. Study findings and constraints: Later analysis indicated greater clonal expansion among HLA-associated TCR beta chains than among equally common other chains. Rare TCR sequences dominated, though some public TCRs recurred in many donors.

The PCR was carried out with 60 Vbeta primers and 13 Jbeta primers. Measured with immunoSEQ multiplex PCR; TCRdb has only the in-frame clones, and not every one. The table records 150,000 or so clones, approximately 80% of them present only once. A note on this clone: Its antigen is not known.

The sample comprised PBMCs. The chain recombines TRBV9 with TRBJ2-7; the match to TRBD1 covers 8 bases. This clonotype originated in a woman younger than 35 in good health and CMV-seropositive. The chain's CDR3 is CASSAGVGQGSGEQYF. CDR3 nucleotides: TGTGCCAGCAGCGCAGGGGTCGGACAGGGTTCGGGCGAGCAGTACTTC.